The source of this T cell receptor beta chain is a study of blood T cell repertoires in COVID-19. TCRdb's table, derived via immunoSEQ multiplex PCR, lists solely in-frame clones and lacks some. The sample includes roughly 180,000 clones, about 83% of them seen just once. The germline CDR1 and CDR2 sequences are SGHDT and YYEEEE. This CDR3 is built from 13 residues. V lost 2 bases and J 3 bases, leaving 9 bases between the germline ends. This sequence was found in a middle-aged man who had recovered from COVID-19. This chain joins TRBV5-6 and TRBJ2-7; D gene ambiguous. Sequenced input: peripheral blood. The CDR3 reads CASSFSKSYEQYF. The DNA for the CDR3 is TGTGCCAGCAGCTTCTCCAAGAGCTACGAGCAGTACTTC.